A selection of T cell receptor beta chains follows, all from one sample in a study of shared clonotypes between healthy human individuals. Sequencing was performed with immunoSEQ multiplex PCR; in TCRdb, only in-frame clones are kept and a portion is missing. The repertoire consists of hundreds of thousands of clones, with around 96% occurring once and the leading ten covering roughly 0.1%. Sequencing input: naive CD8+ T cells sorted from blood. Receptor source: a woman aged 25 to 39 in good health. The CDR3 runs from the conserved cysteine through the conserved F or W. Fields, in order: D gene, V gene, clone size, J gene, CDR3 length, CDR3 DNA, CDR3 protein. The D gene is left open where the match is weak. Clone size, where shown, is once, few, many, or a class for clones that have expanded.

.	TRBV27	.	TRBJ1-4	12	TGTGCCAGCGGGATGTATGAAGAAAAACTGTTTTTT	CASGMYEEKLFF
.	TRBV4-1	.	TRBJ2-7	13	TGCGCCAGCAGCCAAGTCATTAGATACGAGCAGTACTTC	CASSQVIRYEQYF
.	TRBV7-9	.	TRBJ2-1	11	TGTGCCAGCAGCCTTGCTCCAGAGCAGTTCTTC	CASSLAPEQFF
TRBD1	TRBV15	.	TRBJ1-5	17	TGTGCCACCAGCAGAGATCCAACCCGGGACAGGGATCAGCCCCAGCATTTT	CATSRDPTRDRDQPQHF
.	TRBV6-5	.	TRBJ2-1	14	TGTGCCAGCTCTCAGACAGAATCCTACAATGAGCAGTTCTTC	CASSQTESYNEQFF
TRBD1	TRBV4-1	.	TRBJ2-7	16	TGCGCCAGCAGCCACCACGGGTCGGCAGGGGGCGGCGAGCAGTACTTC	CASSHHGSAGGGEQYF
.	TRBV4-1	.	TRBJ2-7	14	TGCGCCAGCAGCCAAGTGCGGGGGCGCGGGGAGCAGTACTTC	CASSQVRGRGEQYF
.	TRBV4-1	.	TRBJ2-7	13	TGCGCCAGCAGCCAAGGGCCAAGAAACGAGCAGTACTTC	CASSQGPRNEQYF
TRBD1	TRBV7-9	.	TRBJ2-2	18	TGTGCCAGCAGCTTAGGGTATATGGGGGACAGCGGCACCGGGGAGCTGTTTTTT	CASSLGYMGDSGTGELFF
TRBD2	TRBV6-6	.	TRBJ2-7	15	TGTGCCAGCAGGACGCTTAGCGGGAGTAATTACGAGCAGTACTTC	CASRTLSGSNYEQYF
TRBD1	TRBV30	.	TRBJ1-1	13	TGTGCCTGGATCGACAGGGGGCAGACTGAAGCTTTCTTT	CAWIDRGQTEAFF
.	TRBV7-2	.	TRBJ2-2	17	TGTGCCAGCAGCAATCACTTTTTTTGGGTCAACACCGGGGAGCTGTTTTTT	CASSNHFFWVNTGELFF
.	TRBV19	once	TRBJ2-3	15	TGTGCCAGTAGTATGGGGGTATCGAGCCGTGATACGCAGTATTTT	CASSMGVSSRDTQYF
.	TRBV7-6	.	TRBJ2-5	14	TGTGCCAGCAGCTTAGGACTGCTACAAGAGACCCAGTACTTC	CASSLGLLQETQYF
.	TRBV5-6	.	TRBJ2-7	14	TGTGCCAGCAGCTTTACACAGTACTCCTACGAGCAGTACTTC	CASSFTQYSYEQYF
TRBD1	TRBV15	.	TRBJ1-1	14	TGTGCCACCATAAAAGGGACAGGGAGGACTGAAGCTTTCTTT	CATIKGTGRTEAFF
TRBD1	TRBV28	.	TRBJ1-3	15	TGTGCCAGCAGTGTCGACAGGGCGACTGGAAACACCATATATTTT	CASSVDRATGNTIYF
.	TRBV19	once	TRBJ2-2	17	TGTGCCAGTAGTATGCAGGGGAAGATGGAGAACACCGGGGAGCTGTTTTTT	CASSMQGKMENTGELFF
.	TRBV27	.	TRBJ2-7	15	TGTGCCAGCAGTTTAACGGGCGGGGCAGGCTACGAGCAGTACTTC	CASSLTGGAGYEQYF
.	TRBV11-1	.	TRBJ2-1	12	TGTGCCAGCAGCTTAGTGGGGAATGAGCAGTTCTTC	CASSLVGNEQFF
.	TRBV5-6	.	TRBJ2-7	14	TGTGCCAGCAGCCCAGGTCAGGGGGGGTACGAGCAGTACTTC	CASSPGQGGYEQYF
.	TRBV7-8	.	TRBJ2-2	16	TGTGCCAGCAGGTTAGGATCGGGCGCGAACACCGGGGAGCTGTTTTTT	CASRLGSGANTGELFF